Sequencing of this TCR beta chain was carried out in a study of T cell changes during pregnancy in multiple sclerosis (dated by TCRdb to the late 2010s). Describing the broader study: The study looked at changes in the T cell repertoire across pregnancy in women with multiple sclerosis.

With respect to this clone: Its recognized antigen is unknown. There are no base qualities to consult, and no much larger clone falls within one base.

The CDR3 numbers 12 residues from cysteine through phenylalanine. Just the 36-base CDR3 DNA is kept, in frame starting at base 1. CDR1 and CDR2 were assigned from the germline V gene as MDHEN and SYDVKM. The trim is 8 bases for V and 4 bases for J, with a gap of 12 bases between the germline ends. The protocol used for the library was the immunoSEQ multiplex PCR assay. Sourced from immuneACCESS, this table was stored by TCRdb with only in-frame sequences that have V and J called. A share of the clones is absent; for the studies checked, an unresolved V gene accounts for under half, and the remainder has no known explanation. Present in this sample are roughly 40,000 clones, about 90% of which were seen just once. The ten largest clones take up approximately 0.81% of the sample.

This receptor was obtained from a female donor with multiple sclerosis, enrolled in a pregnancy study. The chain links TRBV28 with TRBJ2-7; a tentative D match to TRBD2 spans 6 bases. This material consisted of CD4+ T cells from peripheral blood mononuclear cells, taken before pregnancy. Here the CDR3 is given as CASGTANYEQYF. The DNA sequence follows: TGTGCCAGCGGGACTGCTAATTACGAGCAGTACTTC.